This TCR beta chain was observed in a study of tumor-infiltrating lymphocytes in primary liver carcinoma. Overall study: Every sample contained roughly 3.5 to 7.13 million productive TCRbeta reads, and these numbers were similar from one tissue type to another. Broader study findings: Relative to blood, tumors carried a significantly larger fraction of the repertoire in their top 250 clones (p = 0.039). Tumor region pairs showed greater overlap than either tumor-adjacent or tumor-blood pairs did.

Germline V gene sequence: CDR1 MNHEY, CDR2 SVGEGT. The V and J ends lost 7 bases and 3 bases respectively, with 7 bases between them. This CDR3 comprises 11 residues. A remark on this clonotype: Its specificity is not known.

Total RNA and DNA came together from roughly 20-30 mg of bulk tissue without cell sorting. HBV chronically infected the treatment-naive patients. A primer in the constant region served to generate TCR beta cDNA from 500 ng of total RNA. Three rounds of nested multiplex PCR with slightly modified ARM-PCR produced TCR beta libraries. TRBV1-TRBV30 forward and Cbeta reverse primers drove the first two approximately 11-cycle rounds. TCRdb reanalysed the multiplex PCR reads using MiXCR and keeps one entry per CDR3 protein. Altogether 40,000 or so distinct CDR3 sequences are present, roughly 80% being singletons, with the ten largest covering around 41%.

The sequenced sample consisted of tumor-adjacent normal liver tissue. This clonotype originated in a woman aged 25 to 39 with primary liver carcinoma and hepatitis B virus infection. The chain has TRBV6-2 or TRBV6-3 and TRBJ2-7; D remains unclear. The CDR3 sequence: CASNQIYEQYF. The CDR3 DNA sequence: TGTGCCAGCAATCAAATCTACGAGCAGTACTTC.